Each of the 20 T cell receptor beta chains below was sequenced from the same sample in a study of T-cell memory formation after mild COVID-19. TCRdb fed the 5' RACE reads into MiXCR, producing one record per CDR3 protein. The sample contains around 300,000 distinct CDR3 sequences, 18% of which appear only once. The sequencing sample was made of PBMCs or a T cell subset sorted from them (not recorded which). All receptors come from a man between 18 and 29 years old who had mild COVID-19 (a few samples of this study predate the infection). Cell type and time point are not known.

As DNA, the CDR3 is TGTGCCAGCAGCCGCAGGGCGGCCAGGCCCTACGAGCAGTACTTC. It translates to CASSRRAARPYEQYF. The chain links TRBV5-6 to TRBJ2-7; perhaps TRBD1 as D (5 bases). The germline V gene has CDR1 SGHDT and CDR2 YYEEEE. This CDR3 is built from 15 residues. V was clipped by 4 bases and J by 2 bases, with 16 bases between them.

The chain links TRBV7-2 to TRBJ2-3, with D possibly TRBD1 on 5 matching bases. The CDR3 has 13 residues. Germline loops: CDR1 SGHTA, CDR2 FQGNSA. Trimming took off 7 bases at V and 6 bases at J, with 14 bases between the two ends. CDR3 region: CASTLGPSDTQYF. CDR3 nucleotide sequence: TGTGCCAGCACTCTGGGGCCGTCCGATACGCAGTATTTT.

The rearrangement joins TRBV7-2 to TRBJ1-4; no reliable D call. CDR1 is SGHTA, CDR2 FQGNSA, per germline. V dropped 3 bases and J dropped 5 bases, with 10 bases sitting between them. The CDR3 runs to 14 residues. Here the CDR3 DNA reads TGTGCCAGCAGCTTTCGGTTCCCGAATGAAAAACTGTTTTTT. Translated, it gives CASSFRFPNEKLFF.

The chain joins TRBV7-2 to TRBJ2-5; D is unresolved. The germline CDR1 and CDR2 sequences are SGHTA and FQGNSA. Between the trimmed V and J ends, which lost 10 bases and 3 bases, there was a span of 9 bases. The CDR3 is made up of 11 amino acids. The CDR3 protein is CATQRKETQYF. Written as DNA, the CDR3 is TGTGCCACCCAACGAAAAGAGACCCAGTACTTC.

In regard to this clonotype: A much larger clone sits a single nucleotide away, making a read error possible. This chain joins TRBV7-8 and TRBJ2-1, with a tentative D call TRBD2 (6 bases). From germline, CDR1 is SGHVS and CDR2 FQNEAQ. The CDR3 runs to 15 residues. Trimming removed 5 bases from V and 0 bases from J, with 11 bases in between. The CDR3 loop is CASSTWGGSYNEQFF. The CDR3 bases are TGTGCCAGCAGCACCTGGGGAGGCTCCTACAATGAGCAGTTCTTC. Filled out from reference TRBV7-8 and TRBJ2-1, the complete variable domain reads GAGVSQSPRYKVAKRGQDVALRCDPISGHVSLFWYQQALGQGPEFLTYFQNEAQLDKSGLPSDRFFAERPEGSVSTLKIQRTQQEDSAVYLCASSTWGGSYNEQFFGPGTRLTVL.

Only a few counts were recorded for this clonotype. The chain combines TRBV18 with TRBJ1-4, with unresolved D. The CDR3 sequence is 13 residues long. V was shortened by 0 bases and J by 8 bases, with 7 bases between the two germline ends. The germline V gene has CDR1 KGHSH and CDR2 LQKENI. The CDR3 DNA reads as TGTGCCAGCTCACCACCGGCCCACGAAAAACTGTTTTTT. This translates into CASSPPAHEKLFF. Full variable domain (outside the CDR3, taken from reference TRBV18 and TRBJ1-4): NAGVMQNPRHLVRRRGQEARLRCSPMKGHSHVYWYRQLPEEGLKFMVYLQKENIIDESGMPKERFSAEFPKEGPSILRIQQVVRGDSAAYFCASSPPAHEKLFFGSGTQLSVL.

V usage is TRBV24-1 and J usage is TRBJ2-3; TRBD2 agrees at 12 bases. This CDR3 contains 16 residues. Per the germline V gene, CDR1 is KGHDR and CDR2 is SFDVKD. V dropped 7 bases and J dropped 0; count of bases not matched to a gene: 4. In DNA, the CDR3 is TGTGCCACCAGCGCCGGACTAGCGGGGAGCACAGATACGCAGTATTTT. Translated, it gives CATSAGLAGSTDTQYF.

This clonotype was counted between two and nine times. The V and J genes are TRBV4-3 and TRBJ2-2; D perhaps matches TRBD1 (5 bases). The length of the CDR3 is 16 residues. Trimming stripped 4 bases from V and 1 base from J, with 13 bases between. Germline V gives CDR1 LGHNA, CDR2 YSLEER. CDR3 bases: TGCGCCAGCAGCCGCGACGACAGCTTGAACACCGGGGAGCTGTTTTTT. It codes for CASSRDDSLNTGELFF.

This clonotype was seen ten or more times. The V and J genes are TRBV9 and TRBJ2-3; D gene ambiguous. CDR3 length equals 13 residues. V was shortened by 0 bases and J by 2 bases, with 4 bases between the two germline ends. The V gene's germline CDR1 is SGDLS and CDR2 YYNGEE. The CDR3 here is CASSVGDTDTQYF. The DNA of the CDR3 is TGTGCCAGCAGCGTAGGTGACACAGATACGCAGTATTTT.

This clonotype has more than one count but fewer than ten. The rearrangement links TRBV20-1 to TRBJ1-3, with unresolved D. The CDR3 spans 12 residues. Germline V lookup: CDR1 DFQATT, CDR2 SNEGSKA (reference sequence). The germline V and J ends were trimmed by 6 bases and 8 bases, with 14 bases remaining between them. The CDR3 nucleotides read TGCAGTGCCCCCCGATCTAAAGACACCATATATTTT. This gives the protein CSAPRSKDTIYF.

The chain joins TRBV15 to TRBJ2-3; 10 bases fit TRBD2. CDR1 and CDR2 from the germline V gene are LNHNV and YYDKDF (reference sequence). With V trimmed by 4 bases and J by 4 bases, 8 bases remained unmatched. This CDR3 has 16 residues. The CDR3 bases are TGTGCCACCAGCACCAGCGGGGGGGGAGTCTCAGATACGCAGTATTTT. The encoded protein is CATSTSGGGVSDTQYF.

The chain carries TRBV20-1 and TRBJ1-5, with TRBD1 as a possible D gene (6 bases). V lost 5 bases, J lost 4 bases, and 15 bases lay in between. This CDR3 is 14 amino acids long. The germline V gene has CDR1 DFQATT and CDR2 SNEGSKA (reference sequence). In nucleotides, the CDR3 is TGCAGTGCTCGCGAACAGGGAAGGAATCAGCCCCAGCATTTT. Protein sequence: CSAREQGRNQPQHF.

This sequence joins TRBV25-1 and TRBJ2-3; no clear D gene. The CDR3 is made up of 15 amino acids. The germline V gene has CDR1 MGHDK and CDR2 SYGVNS. Trimming took off 3 bases at V and 1 base at J, with 11 bases between the two ends. Here the CDR3 DNA reads TGTGCCAGCAGTGAGAGCATAAGGGGCACAGATACGCAGTATTTT. Translation gives CASSESIRGTDTQYF.

This clonotype has a count of ten or more. The chain carries TRBV5-1 and TRBJ2-1; the match to TRBD2 covers 7 bases. The CDR3 consists of 17 residues. Germline CDR1 and CDR2: SGHRS and YFSETQ. V shed 4 bases, J shed 0 bases, and the junction held 10 bases outside the gene matches. In DNA, the CDR3 is TGCGCCAGCAGCCCCAAAGCGGGGACCAGCTCCTACAATGAGCAGTTCTTC. Its protein is CASSPKAGTSSYNEQFF. The complete variable domain, with remaining parts taken from reference TRBV5-1 and TRBJ2-1, reads KAGVTQTPRYLIKTRGQQVTLSCSPISGHRSVSWYQQTPGQGLQFLFEYFSETQRNKGNFPGRFSGRQFSNSRSEMNVSTLELGDSALYLCASSPKAGTSSYNEQFFGPGTRLTVL.

A few counts support this clonotype. The V call is TRBV20-1, the J call TRBJ2-6; possibly TRBD2 for D (5 bases). The CDR3 length is 14 residues. Germline CDR1 reads DFQATT; CDR2 reads SNEGSKA (reference sequence). V was cut by 5 bases and J by 0 bases, with 8 bases left in between. CDR3 region: CSASSHSGANVLTF. The CDR3 nucleotides are TGCAGTGCTTCTAGCCACTCTGGGGCCAACGTCCTGACTTTC.

Many counts were recorded for this clonotype. This sequence joins TRBV7-3 and TRBJ2-3; 7 bases are shared with TRBD2. V shed 3 bases, J shed 3 bases, and the junction held 6 bases outside the gene matches. Germline CDR1 reads SGHTA; CDR2 reads FQGTGA. The length of the CDR3 is 15 residues. CDR3 residues: CASSFGGGLTDTQYF. The CDR3 bases are TGTGCCAGCAGCTTTGGGGGGGGATTGACAGATACGCAGTATTTT.

In its sample, this clonotype was seen a few times. This sequence joins TRBV4-3 and TRBJ2-6; 8 bases are shared with TRBD2. Germline V gene data show CDR1 as LGHNA and CDR2 as YSLEER. Trimming cost V 6 bases and J 1 base; bases outside gene matches: 8. The CDR3 sequence is 17 residues long. CDR3 amino acids: CASSPGTSRSGANVLTF. Written as DNA, the CDR3 is TGCGCCAGCAGTCCCGGGACTAGTAGATCTGGGGCCAACGTCCTGACTTTC.

This clonotype was seen at least ten times. The V gene is TRBV5-1, the J gene TRBJ2-1, with a tentative D call TRBD1 (6 bases). Trimming removed 0 bases from V and 6 bases from J, with 10 bases in between. Germline V gene lookup returns CDR1 SGHRS and CDR2 YFSETQ. CDR3 length: 14 residues. In nucleotides, the CDR3 is TGCGCCAGCAGCTTGGGACTCAGGGGCAATGAGCAGTTCTTC. This codes for CASSLGLRGNEQFF.

This clonotype was seen at least ten times. The V and J genes are TRBV27 and TRBJ1-1; D is possibly TRBD1 (5 bases). The CDR3 covers 14 residues. Trimming stripped 7 bases from V and 3 bases from J, with 15 bases between. The V gene's germline CDR1 is MNHEY and CDR2 SMNVEV (reference sequence). CDR3 loop: CASTPGGIDTEAFF. As DNA, the CDR3 is TGTGCCAGCACCCCCGGGGGGATAGACACTGAAGCTTTCTTT.

This clonotype was seen a handful of times. This chain's CDR3 is CASSRGTSGYEQYF. CDR3 nucleotide sequence: TGTGCCAGCTCACGGGGGACTAGCGGTTACGAGCAGTACTTC. The chain uses TRBV18 and TRBJ2-7; 11 bases match TRBD2. Germline assignment: CDR1 KGHSH and CDR2 LQKENI. V lost 4 bases and J lost 4; bases outside the gene matches: 3. The length of the CDR3 is 14 residues.